This T cell receptor (beta chain) is drawn from a study of blood T cell repertoires in COVID-19. Whole-study context: T cells, B-cell-depleted T cells, or PBMCs supplied cDNA or gDNA.

Authors' data handling: Cell counts per sample came from amplifying reference gene primers. Assay: immunoSEQ multiplex PCR; the TCRdb copy retains only in-frame clones and omits some. V, J and clone size reflect that table, while D and trimming were determined from the DNA. The sample contains some 180,000 clones, around 83% of which appear only once. The V gene end was trimmed by 0 bases and the J gene end by 2 bases; junction bases not matched to a gene: 7. CDR1 is ENHRY, CDR2 SYGVKD, per germline. The CDR3 covers 17 residues. Participant-given clinical history determined each cohort assignment. This TCR was recovered from a man between 40 and 49 years old who had recovered from COVID-19. The sample consisted of PBMCs or T cells enriched from blood (not recorded which). V gene TRBV10-3 combines with J gene TRBJ1-5; 7 bases match TRBD1. CDR3: CAISESEGAPGNQPQHF. CDR3 DNA sequence: TGTGCCATCAGTGAGTCAGAGGGGGCGCCCGGCAATCAGCCCCAGCATTTT.